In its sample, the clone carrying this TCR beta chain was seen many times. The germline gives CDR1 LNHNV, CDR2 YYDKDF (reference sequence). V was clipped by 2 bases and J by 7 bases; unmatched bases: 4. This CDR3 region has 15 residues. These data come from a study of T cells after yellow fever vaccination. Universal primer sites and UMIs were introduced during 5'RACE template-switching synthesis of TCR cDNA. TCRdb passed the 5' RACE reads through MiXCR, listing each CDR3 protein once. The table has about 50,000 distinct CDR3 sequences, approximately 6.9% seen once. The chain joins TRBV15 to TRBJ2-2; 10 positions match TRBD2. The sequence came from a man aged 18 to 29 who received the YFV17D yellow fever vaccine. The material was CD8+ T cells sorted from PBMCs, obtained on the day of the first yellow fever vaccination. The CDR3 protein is CATSRTGLAIGELFF. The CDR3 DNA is TGTGCCACCAGCAGAACGGGACTAGCGATCGGGGAGCTGTTTTTT.